This is a list of T cell receptor beta chains from one sample in a study of OX40 agonist ivuxolimab in advanced cancers. Sequencing was performed with immunoSEQ multiplex PCR; in TCRdb, only in-frame clones are kept and a portion is missing. The profile covers 80,000 to 90,000 clones, with 80% to 90% appearing a single time and approximately 1.5% taken by the ten largest. Source: CD4+ or CD8+ T cells sorted from blood, taken in a trial of the OX40 agonist ivuxolimab. The receptor source for this set is an adult with an advanced solid tumor such as melanoma, head and neck, liver or kidney cancer. The conserved cysteine and the conserved F or W are not part of the CDR3 here. Fields, in order: CDR3 length, J gene, V gene, D gene, CDR3 protein. D genes are given only for firm matches.

13,TRBJ1-1,TRBV10-3,NA,AISEPGRANTEAF
14,TRBJ2-2,TRBV27,TRBD1,ASSLHRGRDTGELF
11,TRBJ2-1,TRBV30,NA,AAQGTSYNEQF
13,TRBJ2-2,TRBV11-3,NA,ASSFRAGSSGELF
14,TRBJ2-5,TRBV27,TRBD1,ASSSSQGRGLETQY
12,TRBJ2-7,TRBV5-1,NA,ASTLALGLTEQY
13,TRBJ2-7,TRBV28,NA,ASTPGGPITYEQY
12,TRBJ2-3,TRBV7-2,NA,ASSRLPSTDTQY
11,TRBJ2-7,TRBV7-2,NA,ASSLRTGYEQY
11,TRBJ1-5,TRBV2,NA,ASSDRRDQPQH
12,TRBJ2-3,TRBV7-6,NA,ASSLGSGPDTQY
12,TRBJ1-3,TRBV7-2,NA,ASSSDHSGNTIY
13,TRBJ2-3,TRBV6-1,TRBD1,ASSVDRVSADTQY
12,TRBJ2-3,TRBV27,NA,ASSSSWSTDTQY
12,TRBJ1-3,TRBV5-6,NA,ASRIRGEGNTIY
13,TRBJ2-5,TRBV7-7,TRBD2,ASASGRGGQETQY
14,TRBJ2-3,TRBV5-1,NA,ASSLDPTLGTDTQY
12,TRBJ2-7,TRBV11-3,TRBD1,ASSLGDRSYEQY
18,TRBJ1-4,TRBV15,TRBD1,ATSRYPQGTGSDRDEKLF
12,TRBJ1-5,TRBV15,NA,ATSRDGAVQPQH
13,TRBJ1-2,TRBV14,NA,ASSSRGADHYGYT
11,TRBJ1-2,TRBV5-4,TRBD1,ASSPDRDYGYT
13,TRBJ2-5,TRBV6-1,NA,ASNVPGRTQETQY
10,TRBJ1-2,TRBV18,NA,ASSPPTGPYT
10,TRBJ2-3,TRBV7-2,NA,ASSPGRGTQY
14,TRBJ1-3,TRBV28,TRBD1,ASSTTGEGSGNTIY
13,TRBJ2-7,TRBV19,TRBD1,ASSIGQANSYEQY
15,TRBJ2-7,TRBV9,NA,ASSGEGHSPLTYEQY
12,TRBJ2-3,TRBV19,NA,ASSFAFSTDTQY
14,TRBJ1-5,TRBV6-5,NA,ASSYSGRAKNQPQH
11,TRBJ1-1,TRBV6-5,NA,ASSYQVNTEAF